Below, one T cell receptor beta chain is given with its context. This record belongs to a study of blood T cell repertoires in COVID-19. Background on the study: Donors in the United States, Italy and Spain gave samples during acute or convalescent COVID-19.

The data were produced by immunoSEQ multiplex PCR, yet TCRdb's version contains in-frame clones alone and is incomplete. Of 180,000 or so clones in the sample, 86% are singletons; the top ten hold more than 7.5%. CDR1 is SQVTM and CDR2 is ANQGSEA in the germline V gene. The V end was cut by 2 bases, the J end by 2 bases, with 9 bases between. The CDR3 is 13 residues long. Participants, about 18 to 90 years old, spanned under 25 US areas. This chain uses TRBV29-1 with TRBJ1-1; D is ambiguous. The sequenced material came from PBMCs or T cells enriched from blood (not recorded which). The receptor was isolated from a woman aged 25 to 39 who had recovered from COVID-19. The CDR3 DNA reads as TGCAGCGTTGAAAAGGAGGATAACACTGAAGCTTTCTTT. It encodes CSVEKEDNTEAFF.